These 3 T cell receptor beta chains were all obtained from the same sample, sequenced in a study of immune evolution from preneoplasia to lung adenocarcinoma. Method: immunoSEQ multiplex PCR; TCRdb's copy keeps in-frame clones and lacks some. The sample has under 3,500 clones; 75% to 90% are singletons. Sequencing input: FFPE invasive lung adenocarcinoma tissue. All receptors come from a person between 55 and 80 years old with invasive lung adenocarcinoma.

This sequence joins TRBV27 and TRBJ2-7; unclear D gene. CDR3 length: 13 amino acids. The V end was cut by 2 bases, the J end by 0 bases, with 5 bases between. Germline V gene lookup returns CDR1 MNHEY and CDR2 SMNVEV (reference sequence). Written as DNA, the CDR3 is TGTGCCAGCAGTTTAGGCCCCTCCTACGAGCAGTACTTC. Its translation is CASSLGPSYEQYF.

This chain uses TRBV5-6 with TRBJ2-2; the D is unclear. Germline CDR1 SGHDT, CDR2 YYEEEE. With 4 bases removed from V and 5 bases from J, the gap between germline ends came to 12 bases. This CDR3 is 14 amino acids long. The CDR3 nucleotides read TGTGCCAGCAGCCGCGACGGTATGACCGGGGAGCTGTTTTTT. Protein product: CASSRDGMTGELFF.

V gene TRBV5-8 combines with J gene TRBJ1-6; the D is unclear. The ends were cut back, 2 bases at V and 5 bases at J, with 8 bases in the middle. Germline lookup yields CDR1 SGHTS and CDR2 YDEGEE. This CDR3 is built from 14 residues. The CDR3 DNA reads TGTGCCAGCAGCTTTCGAAGACATAATTCACCCCTCCACTTT. Translation gives CASSFRRHNSPLHF. Full variable domain (rest looked up from reference TRBV5-8 and TRBJ1-6): EAGVTQSPTHLIKTRGQQATLRCSPISGHTSVYWYQQALGLGLQFLLWYDEGEERNRGNFPPRFSGRQFPNYSSELNVNALELEDSALYLCASSFRRHNSPLHFGNGTRLTVT.